This T cell receptor (beta chain) was documented in a study of cytomegalovirus exposure and HLA in healthy donors. A word on this clone: Its antigen is unidentified. The same CDR3 arises from other DNA sequences in this sample as well.

Trimming cost V 5 bases and J 2 bases; bases outside gene matches: 9. Germline V gene data show CDR1 as MNHEY and CDR2 as SMNVEV (reference sequence). CDR3 length: 15 amino acids. The study's findings and limits: Earlier analysis looked at TCR beta V segments, and most were productive about 90% or about 30% of the time.

PCR primers comprised 60 Vbeta and 13 Jbeta primers. Sequencing was performed with immunoSEQ multiplex PCR; in TCRdb, only in-frame clones are kept and a portion is missing. This table has over 150,000 clones, approximately 78% appearing once. This rearrangement joins TRBV27 to TRBJ2-7; 7 positions match TRBD2. This TCR was recovered from a woman aged 50 to 60 in good health and CMV-seropositive. The sample comprised PBMCs. CDR3 nucleotides: TGTGCCAGCAGTACTAAAGCTGCGGGGGCCTACGAGCAGTACTTC. Translating gives CASSTKAAGAYEQYF.